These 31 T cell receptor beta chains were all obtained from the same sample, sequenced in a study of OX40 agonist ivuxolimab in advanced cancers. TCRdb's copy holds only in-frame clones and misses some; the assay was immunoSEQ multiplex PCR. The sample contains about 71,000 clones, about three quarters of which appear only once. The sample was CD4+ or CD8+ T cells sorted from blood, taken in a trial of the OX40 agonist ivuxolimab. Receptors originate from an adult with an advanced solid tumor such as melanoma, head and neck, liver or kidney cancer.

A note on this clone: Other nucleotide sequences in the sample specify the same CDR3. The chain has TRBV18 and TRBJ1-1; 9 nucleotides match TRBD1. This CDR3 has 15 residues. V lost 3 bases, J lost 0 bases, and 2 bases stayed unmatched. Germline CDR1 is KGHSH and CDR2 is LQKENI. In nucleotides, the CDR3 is TGTGCCAGCTCACCGGGACAGGGAATGAACACTGAAGCTTTCTTT. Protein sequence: CASSPGQGMNTEAFF.

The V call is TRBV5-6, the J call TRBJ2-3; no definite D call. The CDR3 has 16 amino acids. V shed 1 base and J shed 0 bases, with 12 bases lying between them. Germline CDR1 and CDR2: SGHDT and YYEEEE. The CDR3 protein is CASSLSGSPSTDTQYF. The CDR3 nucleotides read TGTGCCAGCAGCTTGAGTGGTTCCCCTAGCACAGATACGCAGTATTTT.

The CDR3 loop is CSVVGLGQGEENEQFF. The CDR3 DNA follows: TGCAGCGTTGTTGGTTTGGGACAGGGGGAGGAGAATGAGCAGTTCTTC. The genes are TRBV29-1 and TRBJ2-1; 11 bases match TRBD1. This CDR3 contains 16 residues. V lost 4 bases to trimming and J lost 7 bases; unmatched junction nucleotides: 12. Germline CDR1 reads SQVTM; CDR2 reads ANQGSEA.

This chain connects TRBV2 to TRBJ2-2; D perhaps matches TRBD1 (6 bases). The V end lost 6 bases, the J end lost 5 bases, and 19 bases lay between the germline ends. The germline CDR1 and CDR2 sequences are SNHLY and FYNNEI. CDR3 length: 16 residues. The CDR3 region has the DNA TGTGCCAGCAGCATATTGAGGGGGACGGGGACCGGGGAGCTGTTTTTT. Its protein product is CASSILRGTGTGELFF.

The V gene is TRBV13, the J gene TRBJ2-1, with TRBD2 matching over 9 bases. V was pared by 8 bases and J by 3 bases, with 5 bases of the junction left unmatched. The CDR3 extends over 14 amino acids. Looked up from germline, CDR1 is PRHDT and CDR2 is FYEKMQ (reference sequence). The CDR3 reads CASWVSGSYNEQFF. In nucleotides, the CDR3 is TGTGCCAGCTGGGTTAGCGGGAGCTACAATGAGCAGTTCTTC.

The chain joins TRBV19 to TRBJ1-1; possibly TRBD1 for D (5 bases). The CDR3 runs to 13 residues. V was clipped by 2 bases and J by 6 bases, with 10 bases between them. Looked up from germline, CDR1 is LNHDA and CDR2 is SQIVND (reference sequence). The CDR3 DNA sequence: TGTGCCAGTAGTATATCCTGGGGCGCTGAAGCTTTCTTT. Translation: CASSISWGAEAFF.

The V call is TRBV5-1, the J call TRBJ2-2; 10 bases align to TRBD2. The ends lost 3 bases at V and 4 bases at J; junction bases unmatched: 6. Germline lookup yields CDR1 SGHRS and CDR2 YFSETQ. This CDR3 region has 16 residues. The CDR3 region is CASSSKSGGATGELFF. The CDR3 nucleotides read TGCGCCAGCAGCTCAAAAAGCGGGGGGGCCACCGGGGAGCTGTTTTTT.

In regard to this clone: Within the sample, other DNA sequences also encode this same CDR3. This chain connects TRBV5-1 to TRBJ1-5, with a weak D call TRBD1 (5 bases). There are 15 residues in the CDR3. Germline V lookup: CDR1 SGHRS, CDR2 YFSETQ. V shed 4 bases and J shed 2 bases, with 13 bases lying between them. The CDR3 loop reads CASSLGQGGNQPQHF. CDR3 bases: TGCGCCAGCAGCCTAGGGCAGGGCGGCAATCAGCCCCAGCATTTT.

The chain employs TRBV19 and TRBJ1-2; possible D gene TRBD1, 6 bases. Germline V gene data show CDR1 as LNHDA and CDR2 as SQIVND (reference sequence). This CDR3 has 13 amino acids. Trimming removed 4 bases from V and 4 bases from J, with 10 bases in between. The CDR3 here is CASSTMTGYGYTF. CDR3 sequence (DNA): TGTGCCAGTAGTACCATGACAGGCTATGGCTACACCTTC.

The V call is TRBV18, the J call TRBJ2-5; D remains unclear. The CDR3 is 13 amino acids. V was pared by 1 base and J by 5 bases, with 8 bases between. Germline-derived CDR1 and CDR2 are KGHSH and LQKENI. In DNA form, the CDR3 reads TGTGCCAGCTCACCACTGCGTGAGGAGACCCAGTACTTC. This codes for CASSPLREETQYF.

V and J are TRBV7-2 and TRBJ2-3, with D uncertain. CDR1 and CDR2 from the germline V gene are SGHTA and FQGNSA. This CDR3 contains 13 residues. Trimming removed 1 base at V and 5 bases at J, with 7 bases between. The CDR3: CASSLVRLDTQYF. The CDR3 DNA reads TGTGCCAGCAGCTTAGTCCGCTTAGATACGCAGTATTTT. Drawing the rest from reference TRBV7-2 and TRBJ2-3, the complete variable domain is GAGVSQSPSNKVTEKGKDVELRCDPISGHTALYWYRQSLGQGLEFLIYFQGNSAPDKSGLPSDRFSAERTGGSVSTLTIQRTQQEDSAVYLCASSLVRLDTQYFGPGTRLTVL.

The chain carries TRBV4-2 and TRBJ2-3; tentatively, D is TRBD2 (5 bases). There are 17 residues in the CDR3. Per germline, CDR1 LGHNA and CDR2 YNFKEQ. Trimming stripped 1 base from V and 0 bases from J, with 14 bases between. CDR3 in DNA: TGTGCCAGCAGCCAAGCACTAGGCCTAACTAGCACAGATACGCAGTATTTT. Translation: CASSQALGLTSTDTQYF.

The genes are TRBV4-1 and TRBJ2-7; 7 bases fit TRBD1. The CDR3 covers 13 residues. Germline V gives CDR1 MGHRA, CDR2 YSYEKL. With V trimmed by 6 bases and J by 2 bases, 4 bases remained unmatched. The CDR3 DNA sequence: TGCGCCAGCAGTCGGACAGGCCCCTACGAGCAGTACTTC. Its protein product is CASSRTGPYEQYF.

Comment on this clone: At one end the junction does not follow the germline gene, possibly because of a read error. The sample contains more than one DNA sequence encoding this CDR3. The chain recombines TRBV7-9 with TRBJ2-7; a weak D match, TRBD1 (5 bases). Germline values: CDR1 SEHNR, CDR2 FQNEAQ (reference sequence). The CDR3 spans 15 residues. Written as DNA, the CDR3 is TGCGCCAGCAGCCAAGCAACAGGTGGGGCCTACGAGCAGTACTTC. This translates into CASSQATGGAYEQYF.

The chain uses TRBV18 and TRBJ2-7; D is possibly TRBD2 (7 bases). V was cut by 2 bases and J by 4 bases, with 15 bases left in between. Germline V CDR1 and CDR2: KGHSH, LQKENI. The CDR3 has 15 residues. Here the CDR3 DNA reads TGTGCCAGCTCACCAGCGGCAGGGGAGGGTTACGAGCAGTACTTC. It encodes CASSPAAGEGYEQYF.

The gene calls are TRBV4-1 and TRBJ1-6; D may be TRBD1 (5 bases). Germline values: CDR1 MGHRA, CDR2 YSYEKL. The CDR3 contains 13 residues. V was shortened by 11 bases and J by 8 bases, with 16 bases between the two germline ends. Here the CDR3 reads CAGGRDPHSPLHF. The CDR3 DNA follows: TGCGCCGGGGGTAGGGACCCCCATTCACCCCTCCACTTT.

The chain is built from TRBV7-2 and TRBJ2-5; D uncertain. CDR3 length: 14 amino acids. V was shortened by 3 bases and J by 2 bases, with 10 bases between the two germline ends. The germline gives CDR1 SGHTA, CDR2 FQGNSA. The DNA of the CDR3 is TGTGCCAGCAGCTTGTTTAGTCCTCAAGAGACCCAGTACTTC. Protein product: CASSLFSPQETQYF.

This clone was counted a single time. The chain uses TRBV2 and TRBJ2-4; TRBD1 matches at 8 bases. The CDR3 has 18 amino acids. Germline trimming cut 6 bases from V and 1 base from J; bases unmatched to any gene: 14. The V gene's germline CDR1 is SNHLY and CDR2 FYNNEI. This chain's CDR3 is CASRDRDKFRLAKNIQYF. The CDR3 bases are TGTGCCAGCAGGGACAGGGACAAATTCAGGCTTGCCAAAAACATTCAGTACTTC. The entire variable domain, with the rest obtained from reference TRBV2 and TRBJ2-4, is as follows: EPEVTQTPSHQVTQMGQEVILRCVPISNHLYFYWYRQILGQKVEFLVSFYNNEISEKSEIFDDQFSVERPDGSNFTLKIRSTKLEDSAMYFCASRDRDKFRLAKNIQYFGAGTRLSVL.

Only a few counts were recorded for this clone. The chain's CDR3 is CASSALLGVTEAFF. The CDR3 nucleotides are TGTGCCAGCAGTGCCCTATTGGGAGTCACTGAAGCTTTCTTT. This chain connects TRBV25-1 to TRBJ1-1; no firm D call. Germline V lookup: CDR1 MGHDK, CDR2 SYGVNS. Between the trimmed V and J ends, which lost 4 bases and 4 bases, there was a span of 13 bases. The CDR3 covers 14 residues. The whole variable domain, filled in from reference TRBV25-1 and TRBJ1-1, reads EADIYQTPRYLVIGTGKKITLECSQTMGHDKMYWYQQDPGMELHLIHYSYGVNSTEKGDLSSESTVSRIRTEHFPLTLESARPSHTSQYLCASSALLGVTEAFFGQGTRLTVV.

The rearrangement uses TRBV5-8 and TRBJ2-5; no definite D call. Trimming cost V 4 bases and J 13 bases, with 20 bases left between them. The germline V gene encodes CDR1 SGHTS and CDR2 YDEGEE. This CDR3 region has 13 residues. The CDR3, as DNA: TGTGCCAGCAGCCCCAATGGACCGACGGTCCCGTACTTC. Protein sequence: CASSPNGPTVPYF.

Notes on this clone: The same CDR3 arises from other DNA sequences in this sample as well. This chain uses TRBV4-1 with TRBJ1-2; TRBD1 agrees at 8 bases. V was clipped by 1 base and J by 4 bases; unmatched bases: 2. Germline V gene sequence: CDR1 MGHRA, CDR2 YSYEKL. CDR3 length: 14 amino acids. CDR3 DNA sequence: TGCGCCAGCAGCCAAGCTACAGGGGGCTATGGCTACACCTTC. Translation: CASSQATGGYGYTF.

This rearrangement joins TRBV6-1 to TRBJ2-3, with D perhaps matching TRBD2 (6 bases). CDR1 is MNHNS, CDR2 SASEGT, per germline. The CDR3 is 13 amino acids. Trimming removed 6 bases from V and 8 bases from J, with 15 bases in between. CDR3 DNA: TGTGCCAGCAGAAATCAGGACTACGGTACGCAGTATTTT. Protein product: CASRNQDYGTQYF.

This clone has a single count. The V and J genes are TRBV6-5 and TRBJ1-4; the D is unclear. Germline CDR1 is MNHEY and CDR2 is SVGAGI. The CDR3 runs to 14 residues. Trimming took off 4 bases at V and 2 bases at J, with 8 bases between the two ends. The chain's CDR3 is CASSSRGTNEKLFF. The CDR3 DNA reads TGTGCCAGCAGTTCCCGTGGGACTAATGAAAAACTGTTTTTT.

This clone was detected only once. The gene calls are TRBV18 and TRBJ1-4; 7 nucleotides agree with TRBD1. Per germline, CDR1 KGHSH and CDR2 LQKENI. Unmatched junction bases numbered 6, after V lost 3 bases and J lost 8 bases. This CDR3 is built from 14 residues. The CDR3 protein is CASSPQGGPEKLFF. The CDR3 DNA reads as TGTGCCAGCTCACCTCAGGGGGGACCGGAAAAACTGTTTTTT. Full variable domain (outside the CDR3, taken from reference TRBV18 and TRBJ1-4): NAGVMQNPRHLVRRRGQEARLRCSPMKGHSHVYWYRQLPEEGLKFMVYLQKENIIDESGMPKERFSAEFPKEGPSILRIQQVVRGDSAAYFCASSPQGGPEKLFFGSGTQLSVL.

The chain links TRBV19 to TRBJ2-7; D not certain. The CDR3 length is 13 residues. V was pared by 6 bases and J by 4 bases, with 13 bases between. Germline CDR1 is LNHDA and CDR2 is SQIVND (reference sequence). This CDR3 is CASSPMGKYEQYF. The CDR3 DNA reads TGTGCCAGTAGCCCTATGGGGAAGTACGAGCAGTACTTC.

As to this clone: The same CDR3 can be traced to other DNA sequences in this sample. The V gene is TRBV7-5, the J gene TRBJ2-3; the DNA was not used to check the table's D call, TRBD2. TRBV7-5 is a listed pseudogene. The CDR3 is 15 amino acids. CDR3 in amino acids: CASSRLAGGQDTQYF. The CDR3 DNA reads TGTGCCAGCAGCAGACTAGCGGGAGGGCAAGATACGCAGTATTTT.

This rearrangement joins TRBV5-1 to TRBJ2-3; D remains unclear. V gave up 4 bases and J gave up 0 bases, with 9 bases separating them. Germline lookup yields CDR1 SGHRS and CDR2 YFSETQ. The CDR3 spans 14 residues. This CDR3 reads CASSRVGSTDTQYF. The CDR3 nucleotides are TGCGCCAGCAGCCGGGTGGGTAGCACAGATACGCAGTATTTT.

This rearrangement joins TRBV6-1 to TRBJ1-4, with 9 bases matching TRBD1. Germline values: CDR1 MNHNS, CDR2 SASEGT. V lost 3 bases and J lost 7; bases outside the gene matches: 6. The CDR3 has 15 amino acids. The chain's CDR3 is CASSDYGTGTEKLFF. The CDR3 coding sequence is TGTGCCAGCAGTGATTACGGGACAGGGACTGAAAAACTGTTTTTT.

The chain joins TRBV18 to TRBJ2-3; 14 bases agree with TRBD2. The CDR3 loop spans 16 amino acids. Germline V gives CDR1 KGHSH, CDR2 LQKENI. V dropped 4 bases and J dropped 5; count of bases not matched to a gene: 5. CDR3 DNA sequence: TGTGCCAGCTCACTAGGGACTAGCGGGAGCGGAGATACGCAGTATTTT. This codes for CASSLGTSGSGDTQYF.

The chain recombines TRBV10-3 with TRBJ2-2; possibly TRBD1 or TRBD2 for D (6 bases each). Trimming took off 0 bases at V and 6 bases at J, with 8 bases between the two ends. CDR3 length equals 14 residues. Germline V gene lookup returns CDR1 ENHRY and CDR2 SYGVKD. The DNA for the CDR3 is TGTGCCATCAGTGAGTCGGGGGGCCCCGGGGAGCTGTTTTTT. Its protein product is CAISESGGPGELFF.

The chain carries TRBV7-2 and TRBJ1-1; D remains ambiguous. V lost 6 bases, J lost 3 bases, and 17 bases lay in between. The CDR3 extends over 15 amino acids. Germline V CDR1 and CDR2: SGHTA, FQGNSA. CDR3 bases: TGTGCCAGCAGTTTGACCCGGGTGAGAGACACTGAAGCTTTCTTT. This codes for CASSLTRVRDTEAFF.